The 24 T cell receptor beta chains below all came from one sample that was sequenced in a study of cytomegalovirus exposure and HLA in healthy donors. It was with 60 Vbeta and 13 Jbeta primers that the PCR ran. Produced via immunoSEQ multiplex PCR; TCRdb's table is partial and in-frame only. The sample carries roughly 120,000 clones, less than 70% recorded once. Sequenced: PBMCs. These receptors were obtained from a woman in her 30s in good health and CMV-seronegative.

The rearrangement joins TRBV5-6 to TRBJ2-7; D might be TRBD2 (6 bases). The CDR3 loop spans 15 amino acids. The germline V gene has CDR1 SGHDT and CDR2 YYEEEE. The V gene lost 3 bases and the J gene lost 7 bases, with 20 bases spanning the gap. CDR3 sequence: CASSSGTGFLGEQYF. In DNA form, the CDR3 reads TGTGCCAGCAGCTCCGGGACTGGCTTTTTAGGGGAGCAGTACTTC.

As DNA, the CDR3 is TGTGCCAGCAGGGTGATAGGAGGAACCGGGGAGCTGTTTTTT. Residues: CASRVIGGTGELFF. V and J are TRBV11-3 and TRBJ2-2, with D tentatively TRBD2 (5 bases). The V gene's germline CDR1 is SGHNT and CDR2 YENEEA. The CDR3 length is 14 residues. Trimming cost V 6 bases and J 5 bases, with 13 bases left between them.

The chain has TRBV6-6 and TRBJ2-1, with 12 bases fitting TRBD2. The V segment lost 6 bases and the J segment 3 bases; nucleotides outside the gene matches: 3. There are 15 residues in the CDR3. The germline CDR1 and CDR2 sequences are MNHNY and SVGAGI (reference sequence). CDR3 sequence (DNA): TGTGCCAGCAGCCAGGGACTAGCGGGCTACAATGAGCAGTTCTTC. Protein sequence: CASSQGLAGYNEQFF.

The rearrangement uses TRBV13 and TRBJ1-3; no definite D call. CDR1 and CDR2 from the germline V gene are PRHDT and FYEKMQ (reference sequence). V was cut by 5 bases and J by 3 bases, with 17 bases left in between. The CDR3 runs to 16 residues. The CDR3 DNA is TGTGCCAGCAGCCCTAGGGCCGGGATTGATGGAAACACCATATATTTT. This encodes CASSPRAGIDGNTIYF.

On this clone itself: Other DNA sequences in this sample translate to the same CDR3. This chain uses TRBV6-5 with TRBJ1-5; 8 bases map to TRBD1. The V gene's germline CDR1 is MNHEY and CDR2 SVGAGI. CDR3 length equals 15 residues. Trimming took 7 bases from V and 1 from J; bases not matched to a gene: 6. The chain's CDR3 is CASNPGQGSNQPQHF. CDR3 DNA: TGTGCCAGCAATCCAGGACAGGGAAGCAATCAGCCCCAGCATTTT.

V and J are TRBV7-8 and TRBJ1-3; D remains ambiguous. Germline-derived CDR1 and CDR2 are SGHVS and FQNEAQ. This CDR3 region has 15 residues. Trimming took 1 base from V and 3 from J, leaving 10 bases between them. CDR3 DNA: TGTGCCAGCAGCTTAGGGTCGGGGAATGGAAACACCATATATTTT. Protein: CASSLGSGNGNTIYF.

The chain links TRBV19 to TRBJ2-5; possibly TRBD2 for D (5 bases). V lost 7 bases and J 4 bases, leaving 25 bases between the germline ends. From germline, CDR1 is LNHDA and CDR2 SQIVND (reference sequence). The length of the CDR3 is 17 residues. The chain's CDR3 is CASTTGSLALSGETQYF. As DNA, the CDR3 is TGTGCCAGTACCACGGGTAGCCTAGCACTATCTGGAGAGACCCAGTACTTC.

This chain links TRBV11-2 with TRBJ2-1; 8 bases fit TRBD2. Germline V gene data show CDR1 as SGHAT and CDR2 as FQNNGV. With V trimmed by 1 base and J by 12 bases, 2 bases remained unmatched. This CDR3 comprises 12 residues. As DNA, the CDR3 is TGTGCCAGCAGCTTAGGCGGGAGGATGCAGTTCTTC. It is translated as CASSLGGRMQFF.

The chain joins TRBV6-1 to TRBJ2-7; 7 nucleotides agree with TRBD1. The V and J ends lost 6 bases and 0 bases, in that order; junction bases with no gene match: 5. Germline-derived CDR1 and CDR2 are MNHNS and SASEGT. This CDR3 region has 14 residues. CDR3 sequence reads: CASSPGTDSYEQYF. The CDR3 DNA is TGTGCCAGCAGCCCCGGGACAGACTCCTACGAGCAGTACTTC.

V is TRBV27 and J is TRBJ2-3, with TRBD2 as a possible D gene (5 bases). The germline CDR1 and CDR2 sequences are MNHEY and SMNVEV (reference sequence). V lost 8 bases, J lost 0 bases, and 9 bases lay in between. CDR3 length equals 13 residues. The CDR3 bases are TGTGCCAGCCAACCGGGAAGCACAGATACGCAGTATTTT. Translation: CASQPGSTDTQYF.

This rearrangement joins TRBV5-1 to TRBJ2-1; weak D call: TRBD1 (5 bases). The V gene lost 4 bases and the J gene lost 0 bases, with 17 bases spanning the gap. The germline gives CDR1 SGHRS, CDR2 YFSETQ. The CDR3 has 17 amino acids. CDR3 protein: CASSRRSWGNSYNEQFF. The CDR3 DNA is TGCGCCAGCAGCCGCCGCTCGTGGGGCAACTCCTACAATGAGCAGTTCTTC.

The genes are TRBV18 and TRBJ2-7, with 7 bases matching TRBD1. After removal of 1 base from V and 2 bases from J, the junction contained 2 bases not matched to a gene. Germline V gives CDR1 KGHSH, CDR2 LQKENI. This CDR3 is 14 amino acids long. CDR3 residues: CASSPLQGAYEQYF. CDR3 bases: TGTGCCAGCTCACCACTTCAGGGGGCCTACGAGCAGTACTTC.

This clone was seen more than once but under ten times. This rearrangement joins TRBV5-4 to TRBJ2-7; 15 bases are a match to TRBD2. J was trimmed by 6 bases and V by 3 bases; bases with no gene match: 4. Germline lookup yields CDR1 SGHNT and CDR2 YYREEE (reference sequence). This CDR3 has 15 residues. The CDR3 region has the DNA TGTGCCAGCAGCTCCCCGGGACTAGCGGGAGGCGAGCAGTACTTC. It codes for CASSSPGLAGGEQYF.

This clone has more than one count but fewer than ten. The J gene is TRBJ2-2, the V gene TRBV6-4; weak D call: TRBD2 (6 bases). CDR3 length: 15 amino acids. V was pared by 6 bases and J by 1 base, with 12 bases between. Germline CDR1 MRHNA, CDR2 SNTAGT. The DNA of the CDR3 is TGTGCCAGCAGCCCCGGGACTCAGAACACCGGGGAGCTGTTTTTT. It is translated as CASSPGTQNTGELFF.

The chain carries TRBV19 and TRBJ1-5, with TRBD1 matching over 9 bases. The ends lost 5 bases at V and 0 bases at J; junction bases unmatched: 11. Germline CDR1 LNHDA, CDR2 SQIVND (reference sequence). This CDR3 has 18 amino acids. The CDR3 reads CASSALGQGFYSNQPQHF. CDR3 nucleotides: TGTGCCAGTAGTGCGCTCGGACAGGGGTTTTATAGCAATCAGCCCCAGCATTTT. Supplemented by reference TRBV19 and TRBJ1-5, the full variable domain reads DGGITQSPKYLFRKEGQNVTLSCEQNLNHDAMYWYRQDPGQGLRLIYYSQIVNDFQKGDIAEGYSVSREKKESFPLTVTSAQKNPTAFYLCASSALGQGFYSNQPQHFGDGTRLSIL.

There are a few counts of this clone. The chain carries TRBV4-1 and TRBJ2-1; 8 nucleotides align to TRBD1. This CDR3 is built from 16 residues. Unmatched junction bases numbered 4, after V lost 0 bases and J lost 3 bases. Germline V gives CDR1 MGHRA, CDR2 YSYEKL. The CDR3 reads CASSQDRTGRYNEQFF. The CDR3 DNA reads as TGCGCCAGCAGCCAAGACCGGACAGGGCGCTACAATGAGCAGTTCTTC.

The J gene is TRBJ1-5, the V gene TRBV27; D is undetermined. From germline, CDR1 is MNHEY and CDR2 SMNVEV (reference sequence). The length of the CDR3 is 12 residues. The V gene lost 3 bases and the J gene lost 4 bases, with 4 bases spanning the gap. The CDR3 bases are TGTGCCAGCAGTTTCGTAAATCAGCCCCAGCATTTT. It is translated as CASSFVNQPQHF.

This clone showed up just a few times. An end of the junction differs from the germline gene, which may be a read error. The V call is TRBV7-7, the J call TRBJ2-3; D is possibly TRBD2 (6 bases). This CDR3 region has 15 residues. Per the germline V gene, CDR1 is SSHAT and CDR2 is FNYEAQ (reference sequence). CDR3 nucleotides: TGTGCTAGCAGCTTAGGGGACTTGAAGACAGATACGCAGTATTTT. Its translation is CASSLGDLKTDTQYF.

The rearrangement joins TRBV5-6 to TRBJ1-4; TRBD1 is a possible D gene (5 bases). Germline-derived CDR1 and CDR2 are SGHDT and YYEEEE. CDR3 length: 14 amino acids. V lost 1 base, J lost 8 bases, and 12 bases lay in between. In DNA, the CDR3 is TGTGCCAGCAGCTTGTCCACAGGACACGAAAAACTGTTTTTT. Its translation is CASSLSTGHEKLFF.

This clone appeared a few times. CDR3 nucleotides: TGCGCCAGCAGCCAGAGACAGGTCGACCTCTCTGGAAACACCATATATTTT. Protein: CASSQRQVDLSGNTIYF. The gene calls are TRBV4-1 and TRBJ1-3; weak D call: TRBD1 (6 bases). V was trimmed by 3 bases and J by 0 bases, leaving 15 bases between them. CDR3 length: 17 residues. The germline gives CDR1 MGHRA, CDR2 YSYEKL.

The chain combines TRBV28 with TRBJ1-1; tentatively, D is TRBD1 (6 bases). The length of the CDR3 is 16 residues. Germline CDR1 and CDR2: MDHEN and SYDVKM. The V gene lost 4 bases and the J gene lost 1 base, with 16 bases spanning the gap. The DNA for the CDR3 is TGTGCCAGCAGTTCCCACAGGGTGGGGAGGAACACTGAAGCTTTCTTT. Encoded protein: CASSSHRVGRNTEAFF. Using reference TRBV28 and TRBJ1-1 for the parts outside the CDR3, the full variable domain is DVKVTQSSRYLVKRTGEKVFLECVQDMDHENMFWYRQDPGLGLRLIYFSYDVKMKEKGDIPEGYSVSREKKERFSLILESASTNQTSMYLCASSSHRVGRNTEAFFGQGTRLTVV.

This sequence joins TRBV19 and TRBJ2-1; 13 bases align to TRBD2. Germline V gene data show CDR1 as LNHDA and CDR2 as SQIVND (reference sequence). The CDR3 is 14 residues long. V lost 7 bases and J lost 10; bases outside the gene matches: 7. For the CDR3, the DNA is TGTGCCAGTACTCGGACTAGCGGGAGCCTCGAGCAGTTCTTC. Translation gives CASTRTSGSLEQFF. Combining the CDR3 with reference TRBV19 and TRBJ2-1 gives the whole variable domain DGGITQSPKYLFRKEGQNVTLSCEQNLNHDAMYWYRQDPGQGLRLIYYSQIVNDFQKGDIAEGYSVSREKKESFPLTVTSAQKNPTAFYLCASTRTSGSLEQFFGPGTRLTVL.

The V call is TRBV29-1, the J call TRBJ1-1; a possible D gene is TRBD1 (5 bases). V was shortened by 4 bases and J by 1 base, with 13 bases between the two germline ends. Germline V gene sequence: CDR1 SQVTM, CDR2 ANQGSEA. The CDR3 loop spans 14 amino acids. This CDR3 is CSVGTFTSNTEAFF. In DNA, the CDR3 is TGCAGCGTTGGGACATTTACCTCGAACACTGAAGCTTTCTTT.

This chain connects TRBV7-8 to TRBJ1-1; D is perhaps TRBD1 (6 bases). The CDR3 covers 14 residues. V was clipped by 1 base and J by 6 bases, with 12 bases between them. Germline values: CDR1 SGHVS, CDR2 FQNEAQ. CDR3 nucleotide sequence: TGTGCCAGCAGCTTAGACAGGGTAATGGCTGAAGCTTTCTTT. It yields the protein CASSLDRVMAEAFF.